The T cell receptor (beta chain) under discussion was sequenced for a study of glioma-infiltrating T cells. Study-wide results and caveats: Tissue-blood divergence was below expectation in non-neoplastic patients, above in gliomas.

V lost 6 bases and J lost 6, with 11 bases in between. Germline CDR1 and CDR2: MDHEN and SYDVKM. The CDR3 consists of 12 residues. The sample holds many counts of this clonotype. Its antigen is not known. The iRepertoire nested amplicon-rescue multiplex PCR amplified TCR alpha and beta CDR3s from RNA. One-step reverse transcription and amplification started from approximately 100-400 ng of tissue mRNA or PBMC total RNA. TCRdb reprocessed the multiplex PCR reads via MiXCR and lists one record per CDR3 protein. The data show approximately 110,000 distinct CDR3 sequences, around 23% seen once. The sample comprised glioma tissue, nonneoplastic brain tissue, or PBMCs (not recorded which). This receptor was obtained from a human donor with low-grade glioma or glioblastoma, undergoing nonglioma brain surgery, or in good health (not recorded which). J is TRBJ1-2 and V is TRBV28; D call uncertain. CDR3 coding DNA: TGTGCCAGCAGCCAGACACGAGATGGCTACACCTTC. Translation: CASSQTRDGYTF.